In its sample, the clone carrying this TCR beta chain was seen a few times. Its target is unknown. This record belongs to a study of T cell repertoires in cytomegalovirus infection. Overall study: Shared public TCR beta signatures pointed to both CMV infection and a matching HLA type. Study-wide results and caveats: CMV-specific TCR beta clonotypes restricted by HLA-C dominated the ex vivo response. Totalled public TCR beta family frequency picked out people who carried CMV plus the relevant HLA.

TCRdb fed the reads into MiXCR, producing one record per CDR3 protein. The sample yields 150,000 or so distinct CDR3 sequences, about a fifth seen once. V was cut by 5 bases and J by 2 bases, with 13 bases left in between. In germline, CDR1 is DFQATT, CDR2 SNEGSKA (reference sequence). The CDR3 totals 14 residues. The sequencing here drew on CD8+ T cells from cultured PBMCs, taken from culture after CMV antigen stimulation. This chain joins TRBV20-1 and TRBJ1-5; D not resolved. The TCR sequence derives from a human donor in good health (CMV status not recorded). Some clones in this sample may be carry-over from other donors' samples. CDR3 sequence reads: CSAYEGEGNQPQHF. CDR3 coding DNA: TGCAGTGCTTACGAGGGAGAAGGCAATCAGCCCCAGCATTTT.